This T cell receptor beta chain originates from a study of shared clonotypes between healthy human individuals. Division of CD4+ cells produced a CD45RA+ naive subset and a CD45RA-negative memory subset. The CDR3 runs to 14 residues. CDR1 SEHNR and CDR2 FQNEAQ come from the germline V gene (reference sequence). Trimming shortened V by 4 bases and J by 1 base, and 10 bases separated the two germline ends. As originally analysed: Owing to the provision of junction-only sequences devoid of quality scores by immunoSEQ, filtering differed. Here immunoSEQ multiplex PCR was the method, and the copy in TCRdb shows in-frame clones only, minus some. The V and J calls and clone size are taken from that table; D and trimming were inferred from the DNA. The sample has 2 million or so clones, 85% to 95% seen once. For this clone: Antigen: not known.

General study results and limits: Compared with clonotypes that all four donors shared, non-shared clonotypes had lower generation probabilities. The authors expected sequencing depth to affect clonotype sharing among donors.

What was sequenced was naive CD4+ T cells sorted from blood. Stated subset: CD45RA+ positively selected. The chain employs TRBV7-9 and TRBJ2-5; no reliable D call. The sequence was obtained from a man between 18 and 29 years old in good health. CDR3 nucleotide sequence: TGTGCCAGCAGCTCCGACATCGGCCAAGAGACCCAGTACTTC. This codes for CASSSDIGQETQYF.